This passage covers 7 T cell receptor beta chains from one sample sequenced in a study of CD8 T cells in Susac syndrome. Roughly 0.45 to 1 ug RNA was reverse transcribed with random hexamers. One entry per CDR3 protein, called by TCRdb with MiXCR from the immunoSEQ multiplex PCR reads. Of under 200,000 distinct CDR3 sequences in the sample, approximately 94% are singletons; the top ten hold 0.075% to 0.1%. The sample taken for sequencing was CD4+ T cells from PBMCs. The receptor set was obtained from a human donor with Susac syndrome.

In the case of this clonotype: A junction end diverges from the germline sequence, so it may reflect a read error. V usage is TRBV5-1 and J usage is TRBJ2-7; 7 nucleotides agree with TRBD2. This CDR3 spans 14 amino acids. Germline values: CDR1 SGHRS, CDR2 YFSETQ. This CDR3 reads CASRLGLLRLEQYF. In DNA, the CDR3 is TGCGCCAGCAGGTTGGGACTACTACGGCTCGAGCAGTACTTC.

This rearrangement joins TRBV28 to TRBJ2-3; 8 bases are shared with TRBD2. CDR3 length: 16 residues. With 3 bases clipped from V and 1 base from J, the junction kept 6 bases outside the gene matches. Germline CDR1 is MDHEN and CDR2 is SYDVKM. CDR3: CASSFRSGARTDTQYF. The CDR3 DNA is TGTGCCAGCAGTTTCCGTAGCGGGGCCCGCACAGATACGCAGTATTTT.

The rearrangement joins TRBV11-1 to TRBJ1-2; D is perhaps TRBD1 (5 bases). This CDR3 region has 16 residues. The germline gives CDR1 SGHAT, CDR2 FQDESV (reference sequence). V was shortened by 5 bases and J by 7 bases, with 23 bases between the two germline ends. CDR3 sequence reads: CASSRSDGDLAFGYTF. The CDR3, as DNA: TGTGCCAGCAGCCGGTCTGACGGGGACTTGGCTTTTGGCTACACCTTC.

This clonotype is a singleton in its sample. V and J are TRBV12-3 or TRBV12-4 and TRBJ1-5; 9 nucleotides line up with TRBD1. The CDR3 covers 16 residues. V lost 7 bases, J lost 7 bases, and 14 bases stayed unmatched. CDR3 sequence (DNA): TGTGCCAGCACCCCCCCGAACAGGGGGCGATTCCAGCCCCAGCATTTT. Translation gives CASTPPNRGRFQPQHF.

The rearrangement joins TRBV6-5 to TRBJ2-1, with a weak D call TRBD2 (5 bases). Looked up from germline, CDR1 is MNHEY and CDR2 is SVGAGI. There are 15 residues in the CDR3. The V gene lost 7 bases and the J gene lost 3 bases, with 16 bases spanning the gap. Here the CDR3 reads CASIATGSNYNEQFF. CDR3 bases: TGTGCCAGCATAGCGACGGGTTCCAACTACAATGAGCAGTTCTTC.

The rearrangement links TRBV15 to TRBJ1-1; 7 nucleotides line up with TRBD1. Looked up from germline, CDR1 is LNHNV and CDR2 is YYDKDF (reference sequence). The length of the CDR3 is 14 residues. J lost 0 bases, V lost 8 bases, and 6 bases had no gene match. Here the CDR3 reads CATVLGQMNTEAFF. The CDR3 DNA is TGTGCCACCGTTTTGGGACAGATGAACACTGAAGCTTTCTTT.

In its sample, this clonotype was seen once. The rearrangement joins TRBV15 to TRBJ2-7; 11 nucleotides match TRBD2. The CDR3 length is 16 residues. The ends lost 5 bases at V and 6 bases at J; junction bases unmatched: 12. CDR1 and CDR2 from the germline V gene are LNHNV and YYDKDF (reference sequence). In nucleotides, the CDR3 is TGTGCCACCAGCTCCAGATTAGCGGGGGGGCGGTCCGAGCAGTACTTC. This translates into CATSSRLAGGRSEQYF.